Presented here are 18 T cell receptor beta chains from one specimen sequenced in a study of siplizumab effects on memory and regulatory T cells (dated by TCRdb to about 2019). The library came from the immunoSEQ multiplex PCR assay. TCRdb's version of the immuneACCESS table is confined to in-frame rearrangements and falls short of the full clone set. An unresolved V gene accounts for under half of the shortfall where checked; the remainder is of unknown origin. The sample table records roughly 100,000 clones; around 95% of these occur just once. The leading ten clones occupy 0.031% of the sample. Specimen: naive CD4+ T cells sorted from blood. The cell subset or site label for this specimen denotes: unstimulated naive T cells. The receptors were gathered from a human donor in good health.

V is TRBV15 and J is TRBJ2-3, with 7 bases identical to TRBD1. Germline lookup yields CDR1 LNHNV and CDR2 YYDKDF (reference sequence). V lost 8 bases, J lost 3 bases, and 11 bases stayed unmatched. There are 15 residues in the CDR3. The CDR3 loop is CATGVRTGSTDTQYF. CDR3 in DNA: TGTGCCACCGGCGTCAGGACAGGATCTACAGATACGCAGTATTTT.

V and J are TRBV19 and TRBJ1-1; D is undetermined. The CDR3 runs to 15 residues. The V end lost 3 bases, the J end lost 4 bases, and 15 bases lay between the germline ends. Germline loops: CDR1 LNHDA, CDR2 SQIVND (reference sequence). CDR3 DNA: TGTGCCAGTAGTATTGTAAGACTAAGTCCCACTGAAGCTTTCTTT. Encoded protein: CASSIVRLSPTEAFF.

The chain links TRBV9 to TRBJ1-2, with TRBD1 matching over 7 bases. The CDR3 totals 14 residues. CDR1 and CDR2 (germline): SGDLS, YYNGEE. V dropped 4 bases and J dropped 4; count of bases not matched to a gene: 7. CDR3 nucleotides: TGTGCCAGCAGCTCACAACAGGGGATCTATGGCTACACCTTC. Translating gives CASSSQQGIYGYTF.

The V call is TRBV10-3, the J call TRBJ1-3; TRBD1 matches at 8 bases. V lost 6 bases, J lost 0 bases, and 10 bases stayed unmatched. This CDR3 is built from 17 residues. Germline CDR1 reads ENHRY; CDR2 reads SYGVKD. CDR3 nucleotide sequence: TGTGCCATCAGAAATACCCTGACAGGGGACTCTGGAAACACCATATATTTT. Protein product: CAIRNTLTGDSGNTIYF.

Only one count was recorded for this clone. The chain links TRBV6-5 to TRBJ1-1; 7 positions match TRBD1. The CDR3 is 14 residues long. Trimming took 2 bases from V and 0 from J; bases not matched to a gene: 0. From germline, CDR1 is MNHEY and CDR2 SVGAGI. In nucleotides, the CDR3 is TGTGCCAGCAGTTACGGGACAGTGAACACTGAAGCTTTCTTT. Its translation: CASSYGTVNTEAFF.

This chain uses TRBV21-1 with TRBJ1-6. TRBV21-1 is a pseudogene segment. The CDR3 covers 19 residues. The CDR3 spells CASSKVEVSWCSYNSPLHF. In nucleotides, the CDR3 is TGTGCCAGCAGCAAAGTCGAGGTTTCGTGGTGCTCCTATAATTCACCCCTCCACTTT.

V gene TRBV30 combines with J gene TRBJ2-7; 8 bases align to TRBD1. The CDR3 covers 13 residues. J was trimmed by 2 bases and V by 2 bases; bases with no gene match: 2. Germline loops: CDR1 GTSNPN, CDR2 SVGIG (reference sequence). The CDR3 is CAWSPDRAYEQYF. CDR3 nucleotides: TGTGCCTGGAGTCCGGACAGGGCCTACGAGCAGTACTTC.

The V and J genes are TRBV25-1 and TRBJ2-5, with unresolved D. V lost 1 base and J lost 5, with 5 bases in between. The length of the CDR3 is 12 residues. Per the germline V gene, CDR1 is MGHDK and CDR2 is SYGVNS. This CDR3 is CASSESTETQYF. In DNA form, the CDR3 reads TGTGCCAGCAGTGAATCCACGGAGACCCAGTACTTC.

This sequence joins TRBV6-1 and TRBJ2-3; either TRBD1 or TRBD2 may supply D (7 bases each). Germline-derived CDR1 and CDR2 are MNHNS and SASEGT. The CDR3 contains 17 residues. The ends were cut back, 3 bases at V and 6 bases at J, with 22 bases in the middle. CDR3 residues: CASSELPRGGPGDTQYF. Here the CDR3 DNA reads TGTGCCAGCAGTGAGCTCCCCAGGGGGGGCCCAGGGGATACGCAGTATTTT.

V gene TRBV11-2 combines with J gene TRBJ1-2; 7 nucleotides align to TRBD1. CDR3 size: 16 residues. Trimming removed 5 bases from V and 4 bases from J; junction bases left unmatched: 13. Germline V gives CDR1 SGHAT, CDR2 FQNNGV. The CDR3 protein is CASSPPTGALSYGYTF. The CDR3 coding sequence is TGTGCCAGCAGCCCACCTACAGGGGCCCTATCCTATGGCTACACCTTC.

The genes are TRBV7-9 and TRBJ2-3; 8 bases are shared with TRBD1. Trimming cost V 1 base and J 3 bases; bases outside gene matches: 9. CDR1 is SEHNR and CDR2 is FQNEAQ in the germline V gene (reference sequence). CDR3 size: 17 residues. Here the CDR3 DNA reads TGTGCCAGCAGCTTAGGGGGTCAGGGGGCGCGGACAGATACGCAGTATTTT. Translation: CASSLGGQGARTDTQYF.

The chain links TRBV27 to TRBJ1-5, with 8 bases that match TRBD1. V trimming: 6 bases; J trimming: 2 bases; junction bases outside the gene matches: 9. The length of the CDR3 is 16 residues. CDR1 and CDR2 (germline): MNHEY, SMNVEV (reference sequence). The CDR3 nucleotides are TGTGCCAGCAGCCCGACAGGGGCATCGGGCAATCAGCCCCAGCATTTT. Encoded protein: CASSPTGASGNQPQHF.

V gene TRBV27 combines with J gene TRBJ2-3; D is unclear. Germline CDR1 reads MNHEY; CDR2 reads SMNVEV (reference sequence). Trimming cost V 5 bases and J 8 bases, with 11 bases left between them. CDR3 length: 12 amino acids. The CDR3 DNA is TGTGCCAGCAGTCCTACAAGCCGTACGCAGTATTTT. Translation gives CASSPTSRTQYF.

The chain employs TRBV19 and TRBJ2-2; possible D gene TRBD2, 5 bases. CDR1 is LNHDA, CDR2 SQIVND, per germline (reference sequence). Trimming pared 2 bases from V and 5 bases from J, leaving 12 bases between. The CDR3 runs 15 residues. The DNA of the CDR3 is TGTGCCAGTAGTATATCTGAGGGTGGTACCGGGGAGCTGTTTTTT. This translates into CASSISEGGTGELFF.

V gene TRBV25-1 combines with J gene TRBJ2-5, with TRBD1 identical over 11 bases. The length of the CDR3 is 14 residues. Germline V gives CDR1 MGHDK, CDR2 SYGVNS. V shed 4 bases, J shed 5 bases, and the junction held 3 bases outside the gene matches. This CDR3 is CASSGTGGRETQYF. CDR3 sequence (DNA): TGTGCCAGCAGTGGGACAGGGGGCCGGGAGACCCAGTACTTC.

The J gene is TRBJ1-2, the V gene TRBV7-2; D perhaps matches TRBD1 (5 bases). The CDR3 consists of 14 residues. Trimming stripped 2 bases from V and 6 bases from J, with 13 bases between. In germline, CDR1 is SGHTA, CDR2 FQGNSA. Here the CDR3 reads CASSLYGGRDGYTF. The CDR3 bases are TGTGCCAGCAGCTTATATGGGGGTAGGGATGGCTACACCTTC.

The chain employs TRBV7-6 and TRBJ2-3; tentative D call: TRBD1 (7 bases). Trimming removed 3 bases from V and 6 bases from J, with 19 bases in between. The germline V gene encodes CDR1 SGHVS and CDR2 FNYEAQ. The CDR3 runs to 16 residues. CDR3 residues: CASSLTGYGRTDTQYF. DNA for the CDR3: TGTGCCAGCAGCTTGACAGGGTATGGGAGGACGGATACGCAGTATTTT.

This chain links TRBV9 with TRBJ2-3; D not resolved. This CDR3 is built from 15 residues. Trimming took 1 base from V and 3 from J, leaving 12 bases between them. From germline, CDR1 is SGDLS and CDR2 YYNGEE. In DNA, the CDR3 is TGTGCCAGCAGCGTACATAGTTTGGGTACAGATACGCAGTATTTT. Translated: CASSVHSLGTDTQYF.